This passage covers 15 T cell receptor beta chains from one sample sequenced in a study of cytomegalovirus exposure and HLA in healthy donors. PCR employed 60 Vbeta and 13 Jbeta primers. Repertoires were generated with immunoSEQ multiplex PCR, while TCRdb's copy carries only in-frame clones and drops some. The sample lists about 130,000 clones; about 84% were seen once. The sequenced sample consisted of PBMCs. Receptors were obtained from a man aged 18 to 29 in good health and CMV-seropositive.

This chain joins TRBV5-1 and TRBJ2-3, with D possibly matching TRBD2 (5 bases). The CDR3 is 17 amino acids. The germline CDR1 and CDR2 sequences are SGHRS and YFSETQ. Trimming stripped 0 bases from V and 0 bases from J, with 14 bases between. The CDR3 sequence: CASSLDRAGGSTDTQYF. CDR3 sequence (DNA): TGCGCCAGCAGCTTGGATCGGGCGGGTGGAAGCACAGATACGCAGTATTTT. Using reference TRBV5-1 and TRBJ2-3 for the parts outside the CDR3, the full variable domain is KAGVTQTPRYLIKTRGQQVTLSCSPISGHRSVSWYQQTPGQGLQFLFEYFSETQRNKGNFPGRFSGRQFSNSRSEMNVSTLELGDSALYLCASSLDRAGGSTDTQYFGPGTRLTVL.

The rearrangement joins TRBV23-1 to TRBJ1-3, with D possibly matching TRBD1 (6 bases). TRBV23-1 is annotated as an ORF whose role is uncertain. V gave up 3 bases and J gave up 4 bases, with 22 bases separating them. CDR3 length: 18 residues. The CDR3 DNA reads TGCGCCAGCAGTCAGCACACCGAAACGAGGGGGTACGGAAACACCATATATTTT. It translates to CASSQHTETRGYGNTIYF.

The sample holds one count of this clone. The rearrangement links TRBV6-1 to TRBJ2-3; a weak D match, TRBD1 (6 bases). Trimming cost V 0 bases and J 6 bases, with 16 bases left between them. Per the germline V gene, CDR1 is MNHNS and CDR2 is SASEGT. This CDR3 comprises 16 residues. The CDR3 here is CASSEAPGAAPDTQYF. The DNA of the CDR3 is TGTGCCAGCAGTGAAGCGCCAGGGGCAGCACCGGATACGCAGTATTTT.

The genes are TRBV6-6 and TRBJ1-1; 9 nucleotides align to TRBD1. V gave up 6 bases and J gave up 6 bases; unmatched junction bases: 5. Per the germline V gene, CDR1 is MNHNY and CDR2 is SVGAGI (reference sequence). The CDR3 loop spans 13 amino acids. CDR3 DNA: TGTGCCAGCAGCCGGGACAGGGACGCTGAAGCTTTCTTT. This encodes CASSRDRDAEAFF.

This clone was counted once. The CDR3 region is CTSSQDTGPGGGYTF. The CDR3 DNA follows: TGCACCAGCAGCCAAGATACAGGGCCAGGGGGAGGCTACACCTTC. This sequence joins TRBV1 and TRBJ1-2; the tabulated D call, TRBD1, remains unverified against the DNA. TRBV1 is described as a pseudogene. CDR3 size: 15 residues.

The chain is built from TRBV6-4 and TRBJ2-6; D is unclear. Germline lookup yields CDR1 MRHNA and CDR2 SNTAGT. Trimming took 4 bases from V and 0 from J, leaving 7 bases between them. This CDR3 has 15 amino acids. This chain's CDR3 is CASSVELSGANVLTF. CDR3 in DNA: TGTGCCAGCAGTGTTGAACTCTCTGGGGCCAACGTCCTGACTTTC.

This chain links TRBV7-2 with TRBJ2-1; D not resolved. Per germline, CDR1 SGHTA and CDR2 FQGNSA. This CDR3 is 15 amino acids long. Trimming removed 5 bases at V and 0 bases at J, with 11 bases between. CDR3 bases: TGTGCCAGCAGCCCGAGACATAACTCCTACAATGAGCAGTTCTTC. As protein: CASSPRHNSYNEQFF.

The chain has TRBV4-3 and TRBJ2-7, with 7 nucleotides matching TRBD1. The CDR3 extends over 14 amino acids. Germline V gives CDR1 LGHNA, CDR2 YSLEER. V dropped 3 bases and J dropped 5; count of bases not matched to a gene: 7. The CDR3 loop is CASSHLTGSHEQYF. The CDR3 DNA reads TGCGCCAGCAGCCACTTGACAGGGTCCCACGAGCAGTACTTC.

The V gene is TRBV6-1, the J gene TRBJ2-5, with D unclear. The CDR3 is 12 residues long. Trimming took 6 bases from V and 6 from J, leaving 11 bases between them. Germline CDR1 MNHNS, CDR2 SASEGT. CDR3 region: CASRLTRQTQYF. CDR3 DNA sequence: TGTGCCAGCAGACTGACTCGACAGACCCAGTACTTC.

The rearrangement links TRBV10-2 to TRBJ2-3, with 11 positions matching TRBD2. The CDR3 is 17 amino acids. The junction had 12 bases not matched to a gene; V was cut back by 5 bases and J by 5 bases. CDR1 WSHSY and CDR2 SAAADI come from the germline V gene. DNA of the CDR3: TGCGCCAGCAGTCAGGTTGTCGGGACTAGCGGTATAGATACGCAGTATTTT. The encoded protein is CASSQVVGTSGIDTQYF.

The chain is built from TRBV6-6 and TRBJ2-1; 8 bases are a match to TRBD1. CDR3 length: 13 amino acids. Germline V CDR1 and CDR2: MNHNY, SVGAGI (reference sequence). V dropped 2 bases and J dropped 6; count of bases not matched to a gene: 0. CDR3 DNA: TGTGCCAGCAGTTACCAGGGGGCCAATGAGCAGTTCTTC. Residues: CASSYQGANEQFF.

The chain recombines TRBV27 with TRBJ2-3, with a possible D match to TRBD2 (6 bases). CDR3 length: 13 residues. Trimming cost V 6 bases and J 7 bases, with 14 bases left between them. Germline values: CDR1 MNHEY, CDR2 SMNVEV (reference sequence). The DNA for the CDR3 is TGTGCCAGCAGGGGAGGTGGCACTTATACGCAGTATTTT. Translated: CASRGGGTYTQYF.

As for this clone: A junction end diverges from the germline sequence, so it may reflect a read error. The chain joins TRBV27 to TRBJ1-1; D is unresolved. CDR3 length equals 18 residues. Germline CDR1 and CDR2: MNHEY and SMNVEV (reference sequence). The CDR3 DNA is TGTGCCAGCAGTTTATCTACAGACCCTTCGAACACTGAAGCAGGCTTCATCTTT. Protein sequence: CASSLSTDPSNTEAGFIF.

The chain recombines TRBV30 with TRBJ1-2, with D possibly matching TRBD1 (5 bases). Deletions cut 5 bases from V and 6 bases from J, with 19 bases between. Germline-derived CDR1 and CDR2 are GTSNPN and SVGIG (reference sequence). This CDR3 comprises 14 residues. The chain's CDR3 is CAWGGGRDKNGYTF. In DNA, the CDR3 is TGTGCCTGGGGGGGAGGTAGGGATAAGAATGGCTACACCTTC. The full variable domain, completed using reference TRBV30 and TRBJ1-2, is SQTIHQWPATLVQPVGSPLSLECTVEGTSNPNLYWYRQAAGRGLQLLFYSVGIGQISSEVPQNLSASRPQDRQFILSSKKLLLSDSGFYLCAWGGGRDKNGYTFGSGTRLTVV.

The CDR3 is CATSRAGSSGANVLTF. CDR3 coding DNA: TGTGCCACCAGCAGGGCAGGGTCATCTGGGGCCAACGTCCTGACTTTC. This rearrangement joins TRBV15 to TRBJ2-6; a possible D gene is TRBD1 (5 bases). CDR3 size: 16 residues. Germline CDR1 reads LNHNV; CDR2 reads YYDKDF (reference sequence). Between the trimmed V and J ends, which lost 3 bases and 1 base, there was a span of 10 bases. Together with reference TRBV15 and TRBJ2-6, the CDR3 gives the full variable domain: DAMVIQNPRYQVTQFGKPVTLSCSQTLNHNVMYWYQQKSSQAPKLLFHYYDKDFNNEADTPDNFQSRRPNTSFCFLDIRSPGLGDTAMYLCATSRAGSSGANVLTFGAGSRLTVL.